The 27 T cell receptor beta chains below come from one sample, sequenced in a study of CD8+CD57+ T cells in acquired aplastic anemia. TCR beta VDJ combinations and CDR3 sequences were profiled from genomic DNA. TCRdb reprocessed the reads with MiXCR, giving one entry per CDR3 protein. The table shows 200,000 or so distinct CDR3 sequences, with over 60% occurring only once. Specimen: sorted CD4+, CD8+, or CD8+CD57+ T cells (not recorded which) from PBMCs. The receptors stem from a human donor with severe aplastic anemia or a healthy control (not recorded which).

In regard to this clonotype: The junction differs from germline at one of its ends, possibly a read error. The rearrangement links TRBV10-3 to TRBJ1-1; maybe TRBD1 (5 bases). Germline CDR1 is ENHRY and CDR2 is SYGVKD. The CDR3 consists of 16 residues. The CDR3 DNA sequence: TGTGCCAGCAGTCGATTGAGGGCAGGGCGAAACACTGAAGCTTTCTTT. This gives the protein CASSRLRAGRNTEAFF.

This clonotype was seen repeatedly, ten times or more. This rearrangement joins TRBV20-1 to TRBJ1-6, with D possibly TRBD1 on 5 matching bases. The CDR3 contains 14 residues. Germline CDR1 reads DFQATT; CDR2 reads SNEGSKA (reference sequence). The ends were cut back, 1 base at V and 6 bases at J, with 10 bases in the middle. The CDR3 protein is CSARGGSANSPLHF. The DNA of the CDR3 is TGCAGTGCTAGAGGGGGGTCCGCTAATTCACCCCTCCACTTT.

The sample holds many counts of this clonotype. As DNA, the CDR3 is TGTGCCAGTTGCACCGGGAACACTGAAGCTTTCTTT. The encoded protein is CASCTGNTEAFF. The gene calls are TRBV19 and TRBJ1-1; no definite D call. The CDR3 consists of 12 residues. Looked up from germline, CDR1 is LNHDA and CDR2 is SQIVND (reference sequence). Trimming took 8 bases from V and 1 from J, leaving 8 bases between them.

The chain joins TRBV29-1 to TRBJ2-7; 9 nucleotides align to TRBD1. This CDR3 contains 13 residues. V was pared by 5 bases and J by 5 bases, with 7 bases of the junction left unmatched. The V gene's germline CDR1 is SQVTM and CDR2 ANQGSEA. DNA of the CDR3: TGCAGCGTTTGGGGGACAGGGAACGACGAGCAGTACTTC. This translates into CSVWGTGNDEQYF.

The gene calls are TRBV7-7 and TRBJ1-1; TRBD1 agrees at 7 bases. The germline V gene has CDR1 SSHAT and CDR2 FNYEAQ (reference sequence). J gave up 0 bases and V 6 bases, and 7 bases lay outside the gene matches. CDR3 size: 15 residues. The CDR3 spells CASSADRVMNTEAFF. In DNA form, the CDR3 reads TGTGCCAGCAGTGCAGACAGGGTCATGAACACTGAAGCTTTCTTT.

This clonotype was seen only a few times. A junction boundary mismatches the germline segment, possibly from a read error. This rearrangement joins TRBV24-1 to TRBJ2-7, with 9 bases that match TRBD2. This CDR3 has 13 residues. Germline CDR1 and CDR2: KGHDR and SFDVKD. The CDR3 sequence: CATSDPRLAEINF. In DNA form, the CDR3 reads TGTGCCACCAGTGACCCCCGACTAGCGGAGATAAACTTC.

This chain joins TRBV19 and TRBJ1-6, with D possibly being TRBD1 (5 bases). V was shortened by 8 bases and J by 5 bases, with 13 bases between the two germline ends. CDR1 is LNHDA and CDR2 is SQIVND in the germline V gene (reference sequence). This CDR3 has 14 residues. CDR3 bases: TGTGCCAGTTCCCTTGGGACCGATAATTCACCCCTCCACTTT. Translating it yields CASSLGTDNSPLHF.

V is TRBV9 and J is TRBJ1-2, with 8 bases that match TRBD1. Germline CDR1 is SGDLS and CDR2 is YYNGEE. The CDR3 is 13 residues long. The junction had 5 bases not matched to a gene; V was cut back by 4 bases and J by 6 bases. Here the CDR3 DNA reads TGTGCCAGCAGCAAGACAGGGGATGATGGCTACACCTTC. Its translation: CASSKTGDDGYTF.

This chain links TRBV29-1 with TRBJ2-1; 7 bases map to TRBD2. After removal of 4 bases from V and 6 bases from J, the junction contained 9 bases not matched to a gene. The length of the CDR3 is 14 residues. Germline V gene sequence: CDR1 SQVTM, CDR2 ANQGSEA. The CDR3 DNA follows: TGCAGCGTTGTAGGCCAGCGGGAAGTCAATGAGCAGTTCTTC. Amino acids: CSVVGQREVNEQFF.

V is TRBV7-9 and J is TRBJ2-3; 7 bases fit TRBD2. V lost 1 base to trimming and J lost 0 bases; unmatched junction nucleotides: 7. This CDR3 has 17 residues. Germline V CDR1 and CDR2: SEHNR, FQNEAQ (reference sequence). CDR3 bases: TGTGCCAGCAGCTTAGGCGTCACTAGCGATAGCACAGATACGCAGTATTTT. This codes for CASSLGVTSDSTDTQYF. Supplemented by reference TRBV7-9 and TRBJ2-3, the full variable domain reads DTGVSQNPRHKITKRGQNVTFRCDPISEHNRLYWYRQTLGQGPEFLTYFQNEAQLEKSRLLSDRFSAERPKGSFSTLEIQRTEQGDSAMYLCASSLGVTSDSTDTQYFGPGTRLTVL.

The V call is TRBV7-9, the J call TRBJ2-1; D possibly corresponds to TRBD1 (6 bases). Germline values: CDR1 SEHNR, CDR2 FQNEAQ (reference sequence). V lost 5 bases and J lost 6, with 17 bases in between. The CDR3 totals 15 residues. The CDR3 is CASSHLGHGPNEQFF. CDR3 nucleotide sequence: TGTGCCAGCAGCCATTTGGGACACGGTCCCAATGAGCAGTTCTTC.

The chain is built from TRBV15 and TRBJ2-1; 11 bases align to TRBD2. CDR1 and CDR2 (germline): LNHNV, YYDKDF (reference sequence). The CDR3 runs 16 residues. Trimming took 10 bases from V and 0 from J; bases not matched to a gene: 8. CDR3 nucleotides: TGTGCCAGCAGTCTAGGGACTAGCGGCTCCTACAATGAGCAGTTCTTC. Protein sequence: CASSLGTSGSYNEQFF.

The sample holds a few counts of this clonotype. The chain joins TRBV7-8 to TRBJ1-6; D is undetermined. The germline gives CDR1 SGHVS, CDR2 FQNEAQ. V lost 2 bases and J 8 bases, leaving 13 bases between the germline ends. The CDR3 covers 15 residues. The CDR3 here is CASSLRLGSDSPLHF. CDR3 nucleotides: TGTGCCAGCAGCTTACGATTAGGGTCGGATTCACCCCTCCACTTT.

The chain has TRBV9 and TRBJ1-5; possibly TRBD1 for D (5 bases). Trimming left V 0 bases short and J 2 bases short, with 12 bases between. The CDR3 runs 16 residues. Germline CDR1 SGDLS, CDR2 YYNGEE. CDR3 protein: CASSVDGGAGNQPQHF. CDR3 DNA: TGTGCCAGCAGCGTAGATGGAGGGGCGGGCAATCAGCCCCAGCATTTT. Looking up the rest from reference TRBV9 and TRBJ1-5 gives the full variable domain: DSGVTQTPKHLITATGQRVTLRCSPRSGDLSVYWYQQSLDQGLQFLIQYYNGEERAKGNILERFSAQQFPDLHSELNLSSLELGDSALYFCASSVDGGAGNQPQHFGDGTRLSIL.

The chain is built from TRBV9 and TRBJ1-3; D unclear. The CDR3 extends over 14 amino acids. The germline CDR1 and CDR2 sequences are SGDLS and YYNGEE. The V end lost 4 bases, the J end lost 0 bases, and 8 bases lay between the germline ends. CDR3 amino acids: CASSRTSSGNTIYF. CDR3 DNA sequence: TGTGCCAGCAGCCGCACCAGCTCTGGAAACACCATATATTTT.

Concerning this clonotype itself: This may arise from a read error, as a much more abundant clone is one base away. The chain carries TRBV2 and TRBJ1-3; D is undetermined. The CDR3 has 12 residues. Germline CDR1 and CDR2: SNHLY and FYNNEI. Here the CDR3 reads CASRNSGNTICF. Written as DNA, the CDR3 is TGTGCCAGCAGGAACTCTGGAAACACCATATGTTTT. The complete variable domain, with remaining parts taken from reference TRBV2 and TRBJ1-3, reads EPEVTQTPSHQVTQMGQEVILRCVPISNHLYFYWYRQILGQKVEFLVSFYNNEISEKSEIFDDQFSVERPDGSNFTLKIRSTKLEDSAMYFCASRNSGNTICFGEGSWLTVV.

This clonotype was found a few times. This chain connects TRBV7-9 to TRBJ2-5; D gene uncertain. Per the germline V gene, CDR1 is SEHNR and CDR2 is FQNEAQ (reference sequence). The CDR3 is 11 amino acids. V lost 5 bases, J lost 5 bases, and 6 bases lay in between. CDR3 sequence: CASSPGETQYF. In DNA form, the CDR3 reads TGTGCCAGCAGCCCCGGGGAGACCCAGTACTTC.

This chain links TRBV20-1 with TRBJ1-2; D is unresolved. This CDR3 has 13 residues. Germline-derived CDR1 and CDR2 are DFQATT and SNEGSKA (reference sequence). Trimming removed 0 bases at V and 4 bases at J, with 9 bases between. The CDR3 DNA reads as TGCAGTGCTAGAGATACCCGGGGCTATGGCTACACCTTC. Amino acids: CSARDTRGYGYTF.

In its sample, this clonotype was seen many times. The chain couples TRBV6-5 to TRBJ2-2; weak D call: TRBD2 (5 bases). The V end lost 0 bases, the J end lost 3 bases, and 5 bases lay between the germline ends. Per germline, CDR1 MNHEY and CDR2 SVGAGI. This CDR3 is 14 amino acids long. DNA for the CDR3: TGTGCCAGCAGTTACTCGGGAGACACCGGGGAGCTGTTTTTT. This gives the protein CASSYSGDTGELFF.

This sequence joins TRBV20-1 and TRBJ2-3; 8 positions match TRBD2. The CDR3 totals 16 residues. J lost 11 bases, V lost 1 base, and 17 bases had no gene match. Germline loops: CDR1 DFQATT, CDR2 SNEGSKA (reference sequence). CDR3: CSARGHGAGVGNEQYF. The DNA of the CDR3 is TGCAGTGCTAGAGGTCACGGAGCGGGGGTCGGCAATGAGCAGTATTTT.

This rearrangement joins TRBV10-3 to TRBJ1-2; D ambiguous. Trimming left V 7 bases short and J 6 bases short, with 24 bases between. The CDR3 has 16 amino acids. Germline V gene lookup returns CDR1 ENHRY and CDR2 SYGVKD. CDR3 coding DNA: TGTGCCATCACCTCAGCCCTCGGAGACACCCGAAATGGCTACACCTTC. Protein product: CAITSALGDTRNGYTF.

This clonotype was counted once. This chain joins TRBV6-1 and TRBJ2-7, with 7 nucleotides matching TRBD1. The CDR3 loop spans 14 amino acids. V lost 6 bases and J lost 3; bases outside the gene matches: 8. CDR1 MNHNS and CDR2 SASEGT come from the germline V gene. In DNA, the CDR3 is TGTGCCAGCAGGAGGACAGGTACGGACTACGAGCAGTACTTC. Residues: CASRRTGTDYEQYF.

The V and J genes are TRBV19 and TRBJ1-2; possible D gene TRBD1, 6 bases. Trimming removed 7 bases from V and 4 bases from J, with 25 bases in between. Germline CDR1 is LNHDA and CDR2 is SQIVND (reference sequence). The CDR3 has 17 amino acids. The CDR3 DNA reads as TGTGCCAGTACCCCAGGTAGCGGGGGGCAGAAGAGCTATGGCTACACCTTC. It specifies CASTPGSGGQKSYGYTF.

This chain joins TRBV2 and TRBJ1-2; D not certain. The CDR3 runs to 16 residues. V was trimmed by 6 bases and J by 0 bases, leaving 17 bases between them. The V gene's germline CDR1 is SNHLY and CDR2 FYNNEI. The CDR3 region has the DNA TGTGCCAGCAGGGCCTACGACGGAAGCCCTAACTATGGCTACACCTTC. Translation: CASRAYDGSPNYGYTF.

The chain couples TRBV10-3 to TRBJ2-3; no definite D call. Germline loops: CDR1 ENHRY, CDR2 SYGVKD. The CDR3 contains 13 residues. The V end lost 1 base, the J end lost 6 bases, and 8 bases lay between the germline ends. The CDR3 is CAISEFEGDTQYF. CDR3 sequence (DNA): TGTGCCATCAGTGAGTTTGAAGGCGATACGCAGTATTTT.

The gene calls are TRBV15 and TRBJ2-7, with 10 bases lining up with TRBD2. The J call may be mistaken, given a closer DNA end match to TRBJ2-1. The CDR3 is 19 residues long. Germline V lookup: CDR1 LNHNV, CDR2 YYDKDF (reference sequence). The CDR3 protein is CATSRDLASGRPRQDEQFF. CDR3 DNA: TGTGCCACCAGCAGAGATCTTGCTAGCGGGAGACCCCGACAAGATGAGCAGTTCTTC.

The chain uses TRBV14 and TRBJ2-3; possible D gene TRBD1, 6 bases. The germline CDR1 and CDR2 sequences are SGHDN and FVKESK. The V and J ends lost 4 bases and 2 bases respectively, with 10 bases between them. The CDR3 runs to 14 residues. CDR3 amino acids: CASSPWDITDTQYF. CDR3 DNA sequence: TGTGCCAGCAGCCCATGGGACATCACAGATACGCAGTATTTT.